This T cell receptor beta chain emerged from a study of post-analysis software for immune sequencing data. Study-level information: Relapsing-remitting, secondary progressive and progressive-relapsing forms of multiple sclerosis all featured among disease courses. Whole-study results and caveats: TRBV5-6, TRBV5-1 and TRBV20-1 belonged to a set of roughly five TRBV segments that were more frequent in patients than controls. F measure clustering grouped samples strongly by preparation batch. Among multiple sclerosis patients, normalized Chao1 diversity was significantly below that of controls.

Prepared TCR beta cDNA libraries contained unique molecular identifiers. The authors obtained 500,000 or so cDNA molecules from approximately 0.91 to 9.4 million T cells. TCRdb used MiXCR to reprocess the PCR reads, holding one entry per CDR3 protein. The table has fewer than 900,000 distinct CDR3 sequences, around 45% seen once. Remarks on this clonotype: Its antigen is currently unknown.

CDR1 and CDR2 (germline): LGHDT, YNNKEL (reference sequence). The CDR3 length is 16 residues. This receptor was obtained from a girl aged 5 to 17 with multiple sclerosis. The V gene is TRBV3-1, the J gene TRBJ2-7, with TRBD2 matching 12 bases. The J call may be incorrect, as the DNA end agrees better with TRBJ2-5. The sample comprised blood. CDR3 bases: TGTGCCAGCAGCCAAGTTGTCACTAGCGGGAGGGAGACCCAGTACTTC. Translated: CASSQVVTSGRETQYF.